The 21 T cell receptor beta chains below come from one sample, sequenced in a study of cytomegalovirus exposure and HLA in healthy donors. This PCR relied on a set of 60 Vbeta primers and 13 Jbeta primers. Here immunoSEQ multiplex PCR was the method, and the copy in TCRdb shows in-frame clones only, minus some. The sample lists about 120,000 clones, about 80% occurring once. Sequenced: PBMCs. The receptors were sampled from a female donor in good health and CMV-seropositive.

The J gene is TRBJ2-3, the V gene TRBV1; the DNA was not compared with TRBD2, the D call given in the table. TRBV1 is a known pseudogene. The CDR3 has 22 residues. CDR3 sequence (DNA): TGCACCAGCAGCCAAGATTCCAGCGGGGGGGCGAGGGGCGCGGCGGCCACAGATACGCAGTATTTT. Encoded protein: CTSSQDSSGGARGAAATDTQYF.

The rearrangement links TRBV5-6 to TRBJ2-2; a possible D gene is TRBD1 (6 bases). There are 14 residues in the CDR3. Germline CDR1 SGHDT, CDR2 YYEEEE. V lost 3 bases to trimming and J lost 7 bases, with 13 bases between them. CDR3 sequence: CASSWGLDDGELFF. In nucleotides, the CDR3 is TGTGCCAGCAGCTGGGGGCTCGACGACGGGGAGCTGTTTTTT.

This clone has only one observation. The chain links TRBV5-1 to TRBJ1-1, with TRBD1 identical over 9 bases. Germline CDR1 reads SGHRS; CDR2 reads YFSETQ. The J segment lost 4 bases and the V segment lost 8 bases, leaving 15 bases of the junction unmatched. There are 16 residues in the CDR3. The CDR3 region is CASMTGQGTIVTEAFF. CDR3 sequence (DNA): TGCGCCAGTATGACGGGACAGGGCACGATTGTCACTGAAGCTTTCTTT.

The gene calls are TRBV2 and TRBJ1-1, with TRBD1 as a possible D gene (6 bases). Germline loops: CDR1 SNHLY, CDR2 FYNNEI. The CDR3 is made up of 13 amino acids. V lost 7 bases and J lost 1, with 10 bases in between. CDR3 amino acids: CASKLGGNTEAFF. CDR3 nucleotide sequence: TGTGCCAGCAAGCTAGGGGGGAACACTGAAGCTTTCTTT.

The CDR3 nucleotides read TGTGCCAGCAGGGGACAGGGGGCCGGGGAGCTGTTTTTT. Its protein is CASRGQGAGELFF. The V call is TRBV6-5, the J call TRBJ2-2; TRBD1 matches at 11 bases. Germline V CDR1 and CDR2: MNHEY, SVGAGI. With V trimmed by 6 bases and J by 6 bases, 0 bases remained unmatched. CDR3 length equals 13 residues.

This chain links TRBV2 with TRBJ2-5; D may be TRBD2 (5 bases). V dropped 7 bases and J dropped 3 bases, with 6 bases sitting between them. The germline V gene has CDR1 SNHLY and CDR2 FYNNEI. This CDR3 has 11 amino acids. As DNA, the CDR3 is TGTGCCAGCAAGGAGGAAGAGACCCAGTACTTC. It translates to CASKEEETQYF.

The chain joins TRBV5-1 to TRBJ2-7, with 9 nucleotides matching TRBD1. This CDR3 has 14 residues. Germline V CDR1 and CDR2: SGHRS, YFSETQ. Unmatched junction bases numbered 7, after V lost 3 bases and J lost 6 bases. The chain's CDR3 is CASSSGDRVGEQYF. CDR3 nucleotides: TGCGCCAGCAGCTCAGGGGACAGGGTGGGCGAGCAGTACTTC.

The chain combines TRBV5-4 with TRBJ2-7; 9 bases match TRBD1. Germline assignment: CDR1 SGHNT and CDR2 YYREEE (reference sequence). There are 15 residues in the CDR3. Unmatched junction bases numbered 3, after V lost 1 base and J lost 1 base. Here the CDR3 reads CASSLKTGGSYEQYF. The CDR3 DNA reads TGTGCCAGCAGCTTGAAGACAGGGGGGTCCTACGAGCAGTACTTC.

This clone was counted a few times. The chain combines TRBV5-4 with TRBJ2-7, with 7 bases aligning to TRBD1. The V gene end was trimmed by 0 bases and the J gene end by 7 bases; junction bases not matched to a gene: 13. CDR3 size: 16 residues. From germline, CDR1 is SGHNT and CDR2 YYREEE (reference sequence). CDR3 coding DNA: TGTGCCAGCAGCTTGGGGACAGGCGTTCCGGGAAAGGAGCAGTACTTC. Translated, it gives CASSLGTGVPGKEQYF.

The CDR3 sequence: CATSRGPSWRAGELFF. The CDR3 DNA reads as TGTGCCACCAGCAGAGGCCCCTCCTGGAGAGCCGGGGAGCTGTTTTTT. The chain joins TRBV15 to TRBJ2-2; D gene uncertain. Trimming cost V 1 base and J 6 bases, with 15 bases left between them. The CDR3 is 16 amino acids. Per germline, CDR1 LNHNV and CDR2 YYDKDF (reference sequence).

This chain connects TRBV6-5 to TRBJ1-6; possibly TRBD1 for D (5 bases). CDR3 length: 14 amino acids. Trimming took off 5 bases at V and 8 bases at J, with 13 bases between the two ends. Germline V gene lookup returns CDR1 MNHEY and CDR2 SVGAGI. The CDR3 DNA reads TGTGCCAGCAGTAAAGGGGACTGGGATTCACCCCTCCACTTT. Translation: CASSKGDWDSPLHF.

V and J are TRBV9 and TRBJ1-4; tentatively, D is TRBD1 (6 bases). Trimming took 3 bases from V and 7 from J, leaving 7 bases between them. The CDR3 is 12 amino acids. Germline CDR1 reads SGDLS; CDR2 reads YYNGEE. In nucleotides, the CDR3 is TGTGCCAGCAGCGCCAGGGGTGAAAAACTGTTTTTT. This codes for CASSARGEKLFF.

The rearrangement uses TRBV4-1 and TRBJ1-4; 9 nucleotides line up with TRBD1. J gave up 10 bases and V 1 base, and 10 bases lay outside the gene matches. This CDR3 region has 16 residues. The V gene's germline CDR1 is MGHRA and CDR2 YSYEKL. As DNA, the CDR3 is TGCGCCAGCAGCCAAGCCCGGACAGGGGTCGGAGGAAAACTGTTTTTT. It yields the protein CASSQARTGVGGKLFF.

The chain carries TRBV19 and TRBJ1-5; TRBD1 matches 10 bases. The trim removed 2 bases at V and 12 bases at J, leaving 4 bases unmatched. This CDR3 spans 13 amino acids. Germline assignment: CDR1 LNHDA and CDR2 SQIVND (reference sequence). The CDR3 sequence: CASSIQGQGSQHF. DNA for the CDR3: TGTGCCAGTAGTATACAGGGACAGGGGAGCCAGCATTTT.

This chain joins TRBV7-9 and TRBJ1-5, with 11 bases identical to TRBD1. Germline lookup yields CDR1 SEHNR and CDR2 FQNEAQ (reference sequence). The CDR3 has 16 residues. With 5 bases clipped from V and 2 bases from J, the junction kept 5 bases outside the gene matches. CDR3 sequence (DNA): TGTGCCAGCAGCGCGGGGACAGGGGGAGGCAATCAGCCCCAGCATTTT. As protein: CASSAGTGGGNQPQHF.

This chain links TRBV2 with TRBJ1-1; weak D call: TRBD1 (6 bases). V lost 4 bases, J lost 0 bases, and 12 bases lay in between. CDR3 size: 15 residues. CDR1 is SNHLY, CDR2 FYNNEI, per germline. CDR3 bases: TGTGCCAGCAGTGGAAACGGACAGTTGAACACTGAAGCTTTCTTT. Encoded protein: CASSGNGQLNTEAFF.

The chain joins TRBV11-2 to TRBJ1-1; D gene ambiguous. V gave up 6 bases and J gave up 0 bases, with 8 bases separating them. Germline CDR1 reads SGHAT; CDR2 reads FQNNGV. This CDR3 has 13 amino acids. The CDR3 sequence is CASSPTMNTEAFF. The CDR3 coding sequence is TGTGCCAGCAGTCCAACTATGAACACTGAAGCTTTCTTT.

The chain uses TRBV5-4 and TRBJ1-2; D is possibly TRBD1 (5 bases). The V gene lost 0 bases and the J gene lost 7 bases, with 7 bases spanning the gap. This CDR3 comprises 12 residues. Per germline, CDR1 SGHNT and CDR2 YYREEE (reference sequence). The CDR3 loop is CASSLAQGGYTF. The CDR3 DNA is TGTGCCAGCAGCTTGGCCCAGGGTGGCTACACCTTC.

The chain recombines TRBV27 with TRBJ1-4, with TRBD1 identical over 9 bases. Germline-derived CDR1 and CDR2 are MNHEY and SMNVEV (reference sequence). The V gene end was trimmed by 6 bases and the J gene end by 5 bases; junction bases not matched to a gene: 1. The CDR3 sequence is 13 residues long. The CDR3 is CASRDRGNEKLFF. As DNA, the CDR3 is TGTGCCAGCAGGGACAGGGGAAATGAAAAACTGTTTTTT.

V is TRBV6-5 and J is TRBJ1-3; a possible D gene is TRBD1 (6 bases). V dropped 7 bases and J dropped 0 bases, with 10 bases sitting between them. Germline CDR1 is MNHEY and CDR2 is SVGAGI. This CDR3 has 14 residues. The CDR3 nucleotides are TGTGCCAGCACCACAGGGATCTCTGGAAACACCATATATTTT. Protein product: CASTTGISGNTIYF.

This clone has just a few counts. The chain joins TRBV14 to TRBJ1-6; 10 bases fit TRBD1. Unmatched junction bases numbered 5, after V lost 2 bases and J lost 7 bases. Germline-derived CDR1 and CDR2 are SGHDN and FVKESK. This CDR3 has 16 residues. CDR3 region: CASSQRRDRGNSPLHF. For the CDR3, the DNA is TGTGCCAGCAGCCAACGCCGGGACAGGGGAAATTCACCCCTCCACTTT.